This is a list of T cell receptor beta chains from one sample in a study of T cells in tuberculosis. Sequencing was performed with immunoSEQ multiplex PCR; in TCRdb, only in-frame clones are kept and a portion is missing. The table lists about 34,000 clones, around 97% of them singletons. Material for sequencing was PBMCs. These TCRs come from a donor between 10 and 35 years old with latent tuberculosis or without tuberculosis infection. CDR3s include the opening cysteine and the closing phenylalanine or tryptophan. Fields, in order: CDR3 DNA, CDR3 protein, J gene, clone size, V gene, D gene. D genes are given only for firm matches. Size is omitted from some rows. Given values are once, few, many or a class for expanded clones.

CDR3 DNA: TGCGCCAGCAGCGGGGCCAGCGGGAGCTCCTACAATGAGCAGTTCTTC
CDR3 protein: CASSGASGSSYNEQFF
J gene: TRBJ2-1
clone size: -
V gene: TRBV5-1
D gene: TRBD2

CDR3 DNA: TGTGCCAGCAGTTTAGGACCTACGGCGGGAGTGTCCAATGAGCAGTTCTTC
CDR3 protein: CASSLGPTAGVSNEQFF
J gene: TRBJ2-1
clone size: once
V gene: TRBV28
D gene: TRBD2

CDR3 DNA: TGTGCCATCAGACAGGGGACTAGTTTTTCCTACGAGCAGTACTTC
CDR3 protein: CAIRQGTSFSYEQYF
J gene: TRBJ2-7
clone size: -
V gene: TRBV10-3
D gene: -

CDR3 DNA: TGTGCCAGCAGCCAATCGGTCAGCCTCGGGGAAAAACTGTTTTTT
CDR3 protein: CASSQSVSLGEKLFF
J gene: TRBJ1-4
clone size: -
V gene: TRBV16
D gene: -

CDR3 DNA: TGCGCCAGCAGCCAAGTTGCAGGGGGCTCCTACAATGAGCAGTTCTTC
CDR3 protein: CASSQVAGGSYNEQFF
J gene: TRBJ2-1
clone size: -
V gene: TRBV4-1
D gene: TRBD1

CDR3 DNA: TGTGCCAGCAGTGACCCTAGCGGCTACGAGCAGTACTTC
CDR3 protein: CASSDPSGYEQYF
J gene: TRBJ2-7
clone size: -
V gene: TRBV6-1
D gene: TRBD2

CDR3 DNA: TGTGCCAGCTCACCCAAACAGGGTCTAAGCTCTGGGGCCAACGTCCTGACTTTC
CDR3 protein: CASSPKQGLSSGANVLTF
J gene: TRBJ2-6
clone size: -
V gene: TRBV18
D gene: -

CDR3 DNA: TGTGCCAGCAGCAGATATTCGGGACTAGCGGACAATGAGCAGTTCTTC
CDR3 protein: CASSRYSGLADNEQFF
J gene: TRBJ2-1
clone size: -
V gene: TRBV5-6
D gene: TRBD2

CDR3 DNA: TGTGCCAGCAAGTCTGTGTTCTCGGGCGAGCAGTACTTC
CDR3 protein: CASKSVFSGEQYF
J gene: TRBJ2-7
clone size: once
V gene: TRBV27
D gene: -

CDR3 DNA: TGTGCCAGCAGCCAAGATCTAGCGGGAGGGAACGAGCAGTACTTC
CDR3 protein: CASSQDLAGGNEQYF
J gene: TRBJ2-7
clone size: -
V gene: TRBV4-2
D gene: TRBD2

CDR3 DNA: TGTGCCAGCAGCATAACAGCTAGCACAGATACGCAGTATTTT
CDR3 protein: CASSITASTDTQYF
J gene: TRBJ2-3
clone size: -
V gene: TRBV7-3
D gene: -

CDR3 DNA: TGTGCCAGCAGGTTCGCCAGCGGGACGACCTACAATGAGCAGTTCTTC
CDR3 protein: CASRFASGTTYNEQFF
J gene: TRBJ2-1
clone size: -
V gene: TRBV27
D gene: TRBD2

CDR3 DNA: TGTGCCAGCAGTTTAAGGGGTGGCAACAACTATGGCTACACCTTC
CDR3 protein: CASSLRGGNNYGYTF
J gene: TRBJ1-2
clone size: -
V gene: TRBV28
D gene: -

CDR3 DNA: TGTGCCAAGGCTAGCGGGAGATATAATGAGCAGTTCTTC
CDR3 protein: CAKASGRYNEQFF
J gene: TRBJ2-1
clone size: once
V gene: TRBV7-2
D gene: TRBD2

CDR3 DNA: TGTGCCAGCAGCCCACGGGGATATGGCTACACCTTC
CDR3 protein: CASSPRGYGYTF
J gene: TRBJ1-2
clone size: -
V gene: TRBV4-2
D gene: -

CDR3 DNA: TGTGCCAGCAGTGAATTAATAGCGGGGGGGAGCACAGATACGCAGTATTTT
CDR3 protein: CASSELIAGGSTDTQYF
J gene: TRBJ2-3
clone size: -
V gene: TRBV6-1
D gene: TRBD2

CDR3 DNA: TGTGCCAGCAGCTTGGGGACTAGCGGGAACACCGGGGAGCTGTTTTTT
CDR3 protein: CASSLGTSGNTGELFF
J gene: TRBJ2-2
clone size: -
V gene: TRBV7-2
D gene: TRBD2

CDR3 DNA: TGTGCCAGCAGCCAGGGGTCCGGGGGGGCCGAAGTGGAGACCCAGTACTTC
CDR3 protein: CASSQGSGGAEVETQYF
J gene: TRBJ2-5
clone size: -
V gene: TRBV11-2
D gene: TRBD2

CDR3 DNA: TGTGCCAGCAGACTCGATGGGGGGGAGGGGACCCAGTACTTC
CDR3 protein: CASRLDGGEGTQYF
J gene: TRBJ2-5
clone size: -
V gene: TRBV7-8
D gene: TRBD2